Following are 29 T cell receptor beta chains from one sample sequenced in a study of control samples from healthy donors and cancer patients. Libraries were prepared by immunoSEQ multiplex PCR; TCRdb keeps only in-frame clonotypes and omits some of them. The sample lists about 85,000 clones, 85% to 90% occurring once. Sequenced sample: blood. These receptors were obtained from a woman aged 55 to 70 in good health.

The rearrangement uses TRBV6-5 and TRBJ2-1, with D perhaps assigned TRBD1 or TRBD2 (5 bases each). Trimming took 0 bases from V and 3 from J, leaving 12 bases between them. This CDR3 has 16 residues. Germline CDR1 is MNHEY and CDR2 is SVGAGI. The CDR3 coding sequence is TGTGCCAGCAGTTACTCGACTGGGACGGGCTACAATGAGCAGTTCTTC. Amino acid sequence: CASSYSTGTGYNEQFF.

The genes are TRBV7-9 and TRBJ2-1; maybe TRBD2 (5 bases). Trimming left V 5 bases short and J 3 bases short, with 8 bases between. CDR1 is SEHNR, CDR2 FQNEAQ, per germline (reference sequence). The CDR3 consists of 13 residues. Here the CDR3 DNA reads TGTGCCAGCAGCACCCGGGACTACAATGAGCAGTTCTTC. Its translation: CASSTRDYNEQFF. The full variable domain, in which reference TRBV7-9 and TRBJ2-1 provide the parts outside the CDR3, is DTGVSQNPRHKITKRGQNVTFRCDPISEHNRLYWYRQTLGQGPEFLTYFQNEAQLEKSRLLSDRFSAERPKGSFSTLEIQRTEQGDSAMYLCASSTRDYNEQFFGPGTRLTVL.

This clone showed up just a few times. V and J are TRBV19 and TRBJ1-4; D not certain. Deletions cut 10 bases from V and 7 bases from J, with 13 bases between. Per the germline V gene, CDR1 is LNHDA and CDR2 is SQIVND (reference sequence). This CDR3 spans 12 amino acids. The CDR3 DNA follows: TGTGCCACCCAGGAGGGAGCTGAAAAACTGTTTTTT. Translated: CATQEGAEKLFF.

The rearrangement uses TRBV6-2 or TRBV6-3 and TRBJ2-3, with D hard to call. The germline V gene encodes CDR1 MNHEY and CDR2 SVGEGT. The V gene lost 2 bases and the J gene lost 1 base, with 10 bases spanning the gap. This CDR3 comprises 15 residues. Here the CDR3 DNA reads TGTGCCAGCAGTTACGGGAAGGAAGGCACAGATACGCAGTATTTT. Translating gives CASSYGKEGTDTQYF.

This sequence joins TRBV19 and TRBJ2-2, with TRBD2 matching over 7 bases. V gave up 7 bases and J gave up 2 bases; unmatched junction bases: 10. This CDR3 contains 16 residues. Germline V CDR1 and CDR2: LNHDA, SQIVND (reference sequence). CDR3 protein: CASTPYSGRNTGELFF. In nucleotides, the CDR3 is TGTGCCAGTACCCCATATAGCGGGCGAAACACCGGGGAGCTGTTTTTT.

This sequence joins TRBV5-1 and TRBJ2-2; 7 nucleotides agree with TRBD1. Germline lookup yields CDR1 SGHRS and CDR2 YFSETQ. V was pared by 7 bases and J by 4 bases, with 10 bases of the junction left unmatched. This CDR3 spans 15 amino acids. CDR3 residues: CASGSPGQITGELFF. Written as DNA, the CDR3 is TGCGCCAGCGGATCTCCGGGACAGATCACCGGGGAGCTGTTTTTT.

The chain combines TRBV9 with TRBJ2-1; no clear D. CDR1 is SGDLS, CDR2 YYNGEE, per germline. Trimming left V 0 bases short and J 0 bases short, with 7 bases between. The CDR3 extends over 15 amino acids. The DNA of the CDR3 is TGTGCCAGCAGCGTAGGGCAAAGCTCCTACAATGAGCAGTTCTTC. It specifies CASSVGQSSYNEQFF.

CDR3 sequence reads: CASSLVWDRSMNTEAFF. CDR3 DNA sequence: TGCGCCAGCAGCTTGGTGTGGGACAGATCCATGAACACTGAAGCTTTCTTT. The chain couples TRBV5-1 to TRBJ1-1; 7 nucleotides align to TRBD1. The CDR3 sequence is 17 residues long. Germline V gene data show CDR1 as SGHRS and CDR2 as YFSETQ. The V and J ends lost 0 bases and 0 bases, in that order; junction bases with no gene match: 8. The full variable domain, its missing parts supplied by reference TRBV5-1 and TRBJ1-1, is KAGVTQTPRYLIKTRGQQVTLSCSPISGHRSVSWYQQTPGQGLQFLFEYFSETQRNKGNFPGRFSGRQFSNSRSEMNVSTLELGDSALYLCASSLVWDRSMNTEAFFGQGTRLTVV.

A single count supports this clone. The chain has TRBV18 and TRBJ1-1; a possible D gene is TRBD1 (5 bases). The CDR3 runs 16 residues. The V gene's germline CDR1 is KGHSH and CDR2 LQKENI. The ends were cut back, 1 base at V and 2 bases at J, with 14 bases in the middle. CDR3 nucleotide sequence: TGTGCCAGCTCACCACAGGGCGGGGCCGAAAACACTGAAGCTTTCTTT. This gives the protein CASSPQGGAENTEAFF.

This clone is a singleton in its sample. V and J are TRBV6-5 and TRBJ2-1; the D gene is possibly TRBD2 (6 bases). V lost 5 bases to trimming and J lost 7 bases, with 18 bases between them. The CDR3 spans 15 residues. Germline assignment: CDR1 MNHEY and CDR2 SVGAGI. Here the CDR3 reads CASSPLGGASNEQFF. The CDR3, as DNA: TGTGCCAGCAGTCCGCTGGGGGGAGCCTCAAATGAGCAGTTCTTC.

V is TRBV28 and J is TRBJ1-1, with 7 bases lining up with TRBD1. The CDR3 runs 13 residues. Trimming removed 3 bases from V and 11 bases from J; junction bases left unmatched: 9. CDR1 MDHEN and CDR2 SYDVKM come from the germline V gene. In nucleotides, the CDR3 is TGTGCCAGCAGTTTGACAGGGATAATTAAGGCTTTCTTT. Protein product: CASSLTGIIKAFF.

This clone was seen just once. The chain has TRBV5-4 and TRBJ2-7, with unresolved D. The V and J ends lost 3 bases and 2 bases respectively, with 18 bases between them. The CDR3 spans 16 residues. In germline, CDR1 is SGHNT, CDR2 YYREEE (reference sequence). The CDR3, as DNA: TGTGCCAGCAGCTCCCTCTTACGCCTAGAGCCCTACGAGCAGTACTTC. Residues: CASSSLLRLEPYEQYF. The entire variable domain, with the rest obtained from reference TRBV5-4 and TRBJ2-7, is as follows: ETGVTQSPTHLIKTRGQQVTLRCSSQSGHNTVSWYQQALGQGPQFIFQYYREEENGRGNFPPRFSGLQFPNYSSELNVNALELDDSALYLCASSSLLRLEPYEQYFGPGTRLTVT.

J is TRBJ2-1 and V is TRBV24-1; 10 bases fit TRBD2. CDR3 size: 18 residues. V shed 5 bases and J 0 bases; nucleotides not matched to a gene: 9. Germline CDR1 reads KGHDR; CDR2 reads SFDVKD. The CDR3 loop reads CATSARGLADPSYNEQFF. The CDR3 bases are TGTGCCACCAGTGCTCGAGGACTAGCGGACCCCTCCTACAATGAGCAGTTCTTC.

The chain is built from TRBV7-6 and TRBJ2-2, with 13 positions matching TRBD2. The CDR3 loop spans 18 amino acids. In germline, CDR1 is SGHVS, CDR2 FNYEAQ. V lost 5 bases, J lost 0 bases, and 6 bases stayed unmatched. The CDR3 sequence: CASSARTSGRANTGELFF. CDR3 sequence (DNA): TGTGCCAGCAGCGCCAGGACTAGCGGGAGAGCGAACACCGGGGAGCTGTTTTTT. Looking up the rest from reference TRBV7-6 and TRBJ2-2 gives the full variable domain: GAGVSQSPRYKVTKRGQDVALRCDPISGHVSLYWYRQALGQGPEFLTYFNYEAQQDKSGLPNDRFSAERPEGSISTLTIQRTEQRDSAMYRCASSARTSGRANTGELFFGEGSRLTVL.

DNA for the CDR3: TGTGCCAGCTCACGGGCCCGGGTTGAAAAACTGTTTTTT. Its translation is CASSRARVEKLFF. This rearrangement joins TRBV18 to TRBJ1-4; no firm D call. From germline, CDR1 is KGHSH and CDR2 LQKENI. The germline V and J ends were trimmed by 4 bases and 7 bases, with 10 bases remaining between them. CDR3 length: 13 amino acids. The complete variable domain, with remaining parts taken from reference TRBV18 and TRBJ1-4, reads NAGVMQNPRHLVRRRGQEARLRCSPMKGHSHVYWYRQLPEEGLKFMVYLQKENIIDESGMPKERFSAEFPKEGPSILRIQQVVRGDSAAYFCASSRARVEKLFFGSGTQLSVL.

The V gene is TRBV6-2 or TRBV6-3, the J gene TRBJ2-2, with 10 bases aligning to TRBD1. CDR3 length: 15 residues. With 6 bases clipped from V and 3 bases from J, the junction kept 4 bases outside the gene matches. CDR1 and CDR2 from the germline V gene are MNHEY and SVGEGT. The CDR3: CASSLGQGDTGELFF. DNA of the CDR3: TGTGCCAGCAGCCTCGGACAGGGGGACACCGGGGAGCTGTTTTTT.

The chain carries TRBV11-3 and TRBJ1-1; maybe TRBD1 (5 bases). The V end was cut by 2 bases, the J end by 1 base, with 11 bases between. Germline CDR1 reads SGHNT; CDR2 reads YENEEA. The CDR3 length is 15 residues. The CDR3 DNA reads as TGTGCCAGCAGCTTACAGGGCTCAGGGAACACTGAAGCTTTCTTT. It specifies CASSLQGSGNTEAFF.

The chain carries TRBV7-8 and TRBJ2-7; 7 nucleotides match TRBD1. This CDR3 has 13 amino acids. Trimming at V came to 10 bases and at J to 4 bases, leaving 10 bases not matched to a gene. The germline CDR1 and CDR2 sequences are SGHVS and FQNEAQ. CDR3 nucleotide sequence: TGTGCCACCAAACGCGGACAGGATTACGAGCAGTACTTC. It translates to CATKRGQDYEQYF.

The CDR3 is CASSSSHVNGRAQDTQYF. CDR3 coding DNA: TGTGCCAGCAGCTCCTCCCATGTTAACGGGAGGGCCCAAGATACGCAGTATTTT. The chain employs TRBV7-9 and TRBJ2-3; 8 positions agree with TRBD2. CDR3 length: 18 residues. Germline V lookup: CDR1 SEHNR, CDR2 FQNEAQ (reference sequence). The V segment lost 4 bases and the J segment 5 bases; nucleotides outside the gene matches: 17.

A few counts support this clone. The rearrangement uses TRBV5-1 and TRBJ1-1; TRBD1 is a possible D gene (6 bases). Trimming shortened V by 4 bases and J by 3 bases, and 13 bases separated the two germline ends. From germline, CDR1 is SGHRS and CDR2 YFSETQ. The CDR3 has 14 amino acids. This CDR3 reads CASSRTRGDTEAFF. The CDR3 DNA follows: TGCGCCAGCAGCCGTACCAGGGGAGACACTGAAGCTTTCTTT.

CDR3 amino acids: CASSYSGQGAYYGYTF. The DNA of the CDR3 is TGTGCCAGCAGTTACTCGGGACAGGGGGCTTACTATGGCTACACCTTC. The chain links TRBV6-5 to TRBJ1-2; 12 nucleotides match TRBD1. The J segment lost 3 bases and the V segment lost 0 bases, leaving 2 bases of the junction unmatched. Germline V gives CDR1 MNHEY, CDR2 SVGAGI. The CDR3 is made up of 16 amino acids.

The CDR3 sequence: CASSYRQWYGTGELFF. CDR3 bases: TGTGCCAGCAGTTACAGGCAGTGGTATGGCACCGGGGAGCTGTTTTTT. The chain joins TRBV6-2 or TRBV6-3 to TRBJ2-2; D not resolved. Germline CDR1 MNHEY, CDR2 SVGEGT. V was shortened by 2 bases and J by 4 bases, with 14 bases between the two germline ends. CDR3 size: 16 residues.

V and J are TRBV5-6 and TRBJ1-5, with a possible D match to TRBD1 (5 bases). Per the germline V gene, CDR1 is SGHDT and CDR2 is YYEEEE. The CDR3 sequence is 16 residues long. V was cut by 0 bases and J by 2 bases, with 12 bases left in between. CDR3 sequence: CASSLARGDGNQPQHF. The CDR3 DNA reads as TGTGCCAGCAGCTTGGCCCGAGGGGACGGCAATCAGCCCCAGCATTTT. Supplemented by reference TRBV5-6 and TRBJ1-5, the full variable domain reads DAGVTQSPTHLIKTRGQQVTLRCSPKSGHDTVSWYQQALGQGPQFIFQYYEEEERQRGNFPDRFSGHQFPNYSSELNVNALLLGDSALYLCASSLARGDGNQPQHFGDGTRLSIL.

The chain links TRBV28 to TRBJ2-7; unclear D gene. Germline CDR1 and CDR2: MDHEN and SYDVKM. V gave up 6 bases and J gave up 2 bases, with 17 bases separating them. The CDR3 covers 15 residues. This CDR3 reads CASSPRQPATYEQYF. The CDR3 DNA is TGTGCCAGCAGCCCCAGACAACCCGCCACCTACGAGCAGTACTTC.

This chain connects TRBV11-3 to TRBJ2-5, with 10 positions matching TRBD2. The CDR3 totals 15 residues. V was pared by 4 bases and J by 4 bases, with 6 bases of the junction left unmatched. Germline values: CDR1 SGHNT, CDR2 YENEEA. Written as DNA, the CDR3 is TGTGCCAGCAGCTGGGGTAGCGGGGGGCTAGAGACCCAGTACTTC. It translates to CASSWGSGGLETQYF.

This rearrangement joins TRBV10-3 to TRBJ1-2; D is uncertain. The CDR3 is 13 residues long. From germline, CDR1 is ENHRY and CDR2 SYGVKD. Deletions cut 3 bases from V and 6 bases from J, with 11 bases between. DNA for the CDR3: TGTGCCATCAGTGACAAGGGTCTCAATGGCTACACCTTC. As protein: CAISDKGLNGYTF.

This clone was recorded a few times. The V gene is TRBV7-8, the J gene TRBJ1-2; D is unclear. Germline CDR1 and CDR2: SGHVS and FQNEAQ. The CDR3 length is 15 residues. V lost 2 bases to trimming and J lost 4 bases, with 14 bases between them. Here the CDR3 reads CASSLLGQTIYGYTF. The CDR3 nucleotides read TGTGCCAGCAGCTTATTAGGGCAGACTATCTATGGCTACACCTTC.

CDR3 sequence: CASSKILRGGAGTEAFF. For the CDR3, the DNA is TGTGCCAGTAGTAAGATTTTACGAGGGGGCGCGGGTACTGAAGCTTTCTTT. V usage is TRBV19 and J usage is TRBJ1-1, with 7 positions matching TRBD1. This CDR3 contains 17 residues. Germline-derived CDR1 and CDR2 are LNHDA and SQIVND (reference sequence). The J segment lost 5 bases and the V segment lost 4 bases, leaving 16 bases of the junction unmatched.

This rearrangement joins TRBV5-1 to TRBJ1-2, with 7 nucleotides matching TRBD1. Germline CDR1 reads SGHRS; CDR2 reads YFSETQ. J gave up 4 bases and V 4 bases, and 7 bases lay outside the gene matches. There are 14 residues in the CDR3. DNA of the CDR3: TGCGCCAGCAGCCCCTCCGGGACAGTCTATGGCTACACCTTC. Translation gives CASSPSGTVYGYTF.